This T cell receptor (beta chain) was obtained from a study of CD8+ T cells in alopecia areata. Notes on the study in general: Normal skin's resident alphabeta T cells are sequenced alongside lesional scalp T cells. Scalp clonality, together with expanded CD8+ clones among the top 100, fell significantly with tofacitinib.

As to this clone: As yet, its antigen is unknown.

Extracted RNA was reverse transcribed, and the resulting cDNA served as sequencing template. Using immunoSEQ multiplex PCR, the repertoire was profiled, and TCRdb retains in-frame clones only, with some absent. This repertoire shows 110,000 to 150,000 clones, roughly 50% found once; its top ten account for about 15%. Treatment here: oral pan-JAK inhibitor, 5-10 mg twice daily. The CDR3 has 12 amino acids. Germline-derived CDR1 and CDR2 are LGHNA and YNFKEQ. The V end was cut by 8 bases, the J end by 3 bases, with 10 bases between. This sequence joins TRBV4-2 and TRBJ1-2, with a possible D match to TRBD1 (5 bases). The sequencing used CD8+ T cells sorted from blood, collected at week 4, from a patient treated with tofacitinib. The TCR comes from a human donor with alopecia areata. The CDR3 is CASHRGDYGYTF. The CDR3 region has the DNA TGTGCCAGCCACCGGGGGGACTATGGCTACACCTTC.